The rows below give T cell receptor beta chains drawn from one sample of a study of PD-1 blockade in classical Hodgkin lymphoma. Only in-frame clones appear in the TCRdb table, and some are missing; sequencing was by immunoSEQ multiplex PCR. The sample has 70,000 or so clones; 93% are singletons. Sample: peripheral blood mononuclear cells (PBMCs). Receptors originate from a human donor with classical Hodgkin lymphoma. Both conserved end residues are part of each CDR3. A D gene is named only where the DNA matches it firmly. Clone size is not always given. Where it is, it says once, few, many or a class for expanded clones.

abundance: NA; j_gene: TRBJ2-2; v_gene: TRBV16; d_gene: NA; CDR3nt: TGTGCCAGCAGCCAATTACGGGGGACCGGGGAGCTGTTTTTT; CDR3aa: CASSQLRGTGELFF
abundance: NA; j_gene: TRBJ1-2; v_gene: TRBV4-1; d_gene: NA; CDR3nt: TGCGCCAGCAGCCAAGACAGGAACTATGGCTACACCTTC; CDR3aa: CASSQDRNYGYTF
abundance: once; j_gene: TRBJ2-7; v_gene: TRBV7-8; d_gene: NA; CDR3nt: TGTGCCAGCAGCTTAACTGGGGGTTCGTACGAGCAGTACTTC; CDR3aa: CASSLTGGSYEQYF
abundance: NA; j_gene: TRBJ2-5; v_gene: TRBV28; d_gene: NA; CDR3nt: TGTGCCAGCAGCCGGGCAGGGTGGGAGACCCAGTACTTC; CDR3aa: CASSRAGWETQYF
abundance: NA; j_gene: TRBJ2-5; v_gene: TRBV11-2; d_gene: NA; CDR3nt: TGTGCCAGCAGCTTAATGGGACTTTGGCAAGAGACCCAGTACTTC; CDR3aa: CASSLMGLWQETQYF
abundance: few; j_gene: TRBJ1-1; v_gene: TRBV2; d_gene: NA; CDR3nt: TGTGCCAGCGCGCAGGGCACTGAAGCTTTCTTT; CDR3aa: CASAQGTEAFF
abundance: NA; j_gene: TRBJ2-1; v_gene: TRBV19; d_gene: TRBD1; CDR3nt: TGTGCCACCAACCGGGACAGTACCTACAATGAGCAGTTCTTC; CDR3aa: CATNRDSTYNEQFF
abundance: NA; j_gene: TRBJ1-5; v_gene: TRBV7-6; d_gene: NA; CDR3nt: TGTGCCAGCAGCCGGCAAGGGAGCAATCAGCCCCAGCATTTT; CDR3aa: CASSRQGSNQPQHF
abundance: NA; j_gene: TRBJ1-2; v_gene: TRBV10-1; d_gene: NA; CDR3nt: TGCGCCAGCAGCCGTTTGGAGGGGACACTCTATGGCTACACCTTC; CDR3aa: CASSRLEGTLYGYTF
abundance: NA; j_gene: TRBJ1-4; v_gene: TRBV15; d_gene: NA; CDR3nt: TGTGCCACCAGCAGAGTGGGCAGAACTAATGAAAAACTGTTTTTT; CDR3aa: CATSRVGRTNEKLFF
abundance: NA; j_gene: TRBJ2-7; v_gene: TRBV5-6; d_gene: TRBD2; CDR3nt: TGTGCCAGCAGCTTTGTAGGGGCTAGCGGCTCCTACGAGCAGTACTTC; CDR3aa: CASSFVGASGSYEQYF
abundance: NA; j_gene: TRBJ1-5; v_gene: TRBV28; d_gene: NA; CDR3nt: TGTGCCAGCAGTCCAGCCTATCAGCCCCAGCATTTT; CDR3aa: CASSPAYQPQHF
abundance: NA; j_gene: TRBJ2-4; v_gene: TRBV6-5; d_gene: NA; CDR3nt: TGTGCCAGCAGCAGAGGGGAGGCCAAAAACATTCAGTACTTC; CDR3aa: CASSRGEAKNIQYF
abundance: NA; j_gene: TRBJ1-6; v_gene: TRBV19; d_gene: NA; CDR3nt: TGTGCCAGTAGTACCCGTTGGGATTCACCCCTCCACTTT; CDR3aa: CASSTRWDSPLHF
abundance: NA; j_gene: TRBJ2-7; v_gene: TRBV11-2; d_gene: NA; CDR3nt: TGTGCCAGCAGCTTTGGGATGGGGCCTTACGAGCAGTACTTC; CDR3aa: CASSFGMGPYEQYF
abundance: NA; j_gene: TRBJ1-5; v_gene: TRBV19; d_gene: NA; CDR3nt: TGTGCCAGTAGTGACATCGGGTTAAGGCCCCAGCATTTT; CDR3aa: CASSDIGLRPQHF
abundance: NA; j_gene: TRBJ2-1; v_gene: TRBV9; d_gene: TRBD2; CDR3nt: TGTGCCAGCAGCGACAGCGGGAGGTCCTACAATGAGCAGTTCTTC; CDR3aa: CASSDSGRSYNEQFF
abundance: NA; j_gene: TRBJ2-5; v_gene: TRBV11-2; d_gene: TRBD1; CDR3nt: TGTGCCAGCAGCACCATGACGGGACAGGTATTCCGCGCCCAAGAGACCCAGTACTTC; CDR3aa: CASSTMTGQVFRAQETQYF
abundance: once; j_gene: TRBJ1-5; v_gene: TRBV4-1; d_gene: NA; CDR3nt: TGCGCCAGCAGCCAATCGTTTACAAAAGATCAGCCCCAGCATTTT; CDR3aa: CASSQSFTKDQPQHF
abundance: NA; j_gene: TRBJ1-5; v_gene: TRBV19; d_gene: TRBD1; CDR3nt: TGTGCCAGTAGAGCCGGGACAGGCCATAATCAGCCCCAGCATTTT; CDR3aa: CASRAGTGHNQPQHF